This T cell receptor beta chain was retrieved from a study of cytomegalovirus exposure and HLA in healthy donors (dated 2017 in TCRdb). As for the study more broadly: According to an earlier analysis of 550 to 700 of the donors, about 179 million T cells yielded roughly 110 million unique TCR beta sequences and approximately 300 Gb of sequence data. Approximately 300 gigabases of sequencing data and around 85 million unique TCR sequences made up an early release that covered fewer than 650 HLA-typed donors. The genetic ancestry cluster associated with self-reported Caucasian donors included roughly 84% of the roughly 390 genotyped donors. The study aimed to test whether cataloging public T cell receptors could reveal signatures of past pathogen exposure. Using immunosequencing, the study profiled T cell repertoires from roughly 650 subjects and related those repertoires to cytomegalovirus serostatus. Besides the first cohort of 500 to 700 subjects, a separate validation cohort made up of 90 to 150 different subjects was used. The study combined high-throughput TCR immunosequencing, statistical association of individual TCRs with disease status, and machine learning to predict cytomegalovirus infection status. To study patterns of TCR occurrence, a later analysis re-analyzed previously published TCR beta repertoires from 550 to 800 donors and added high-resolution HLA genotyping. Rather than using new phenotypic data, the later analysis identified candidate immune exposures from TCR beta sequences and from how often those sequences occurred across donors. In an earlier analysis of 587 of the donors, high-throughput TCR beta sequencing was used to judge whether each TCR beta V gene segment behaved as functional or pseudogenic. Donor age, sex, ethnicity and CMV serostatus were compiled alongside the repertoire data. Genome-wide SNP genotypes for about 60% of the roughly 670 donors were used in a later genetic analysis, which treated that subset as a discovery cohort. Every repertoire in the discovery cohort had been generated on one and the same sequencing platform. Class I and class II HLA loci were covered by the typing at four-digit resolution. The number of typed donors differed by locus: roughly 629-640 for A, B, C, DRB1 and DQB1; 500 to 550 for DQA1; approximately 600 for DPA1; and some 450 for DPB1. Because of strong linkage in the cohort, a handful of DR-DQ haplotypes were treated as single units for association and clustering. Among almost 400 genotyped donors of the cohort, an average of 235,054 unique TCR beta nucleotide sequences were sequenced per donor, roughly a sixth of them non-productive. The full study reports these points: A later analysis found that most CMV-associated TCR beta chains appeared HLA-restricted, with HLA associations seemingly driven largely by CMV exposure. Specific HLA alleles were associated with 16,951 TCR beta sequences at a false discovery rate of 0.05 in a later analysis. Because HLA typing was missing for some donors at each locus, association tests included only the typed subset. Three of the identified cytomegalovirus-associated TCR beta chains were confirmed in vitro to be specific for cytomegalovirus antigens. Strong co-occurrence of HLA alleles, especially DR and DQ, made assigning TCR associations to individual alleles difficult. The earlier analysis of a few hundred of the donors excluded 15 to 20 rarely observed V segments, including chromosome 9 orphons, because counts were too low. In a later analysis, several top co-occurrence clusters were reported to appear linked to parvovirus B19, influenza, CMV and Epstein-Barr virus. A total of 164 TCR beta chains were listed by the study as associated with cytomegalovirus. According to the authors, the approach could potentially be generalized to other disease states and immunological phenotypes. A later genetic analysis reported fewer N-insertions in productive TCRs among donors in an Asian-associated ancestry cluster than the approximately 700-donor mean. In a later analysis, HLA-associated TCR beta chains were found to be more clonally expanded and to have lower generation probabilities than equally common non-associated chains. A later analysis found that TCR association rates varied across HLA loci, with DRB1 alleles showing the most associated TCRs and HLA-C alleles the fewest. Most TCR sequences were observed very rarely across donors, whereas some public TCRs were present in many individuals. In an earlier analysis of fewer than 750 of the donors, most TCR beta V segments were observed in productive rearrangements about 87% or about 30% of the time, broadly matching IMGT annotations. In both the original and validation cohorts, the classifier was reported to diagnose cytomegalovirus status with high specificity and sensitivity. Only TCR beta chains were sequenced in this cohort, and the absence of alpha or paired-chain data limited detectable features. A group of highly shared sequence variants was considered likely to be a technical artifact of the sequencing pipeline. Sequencing depth was assumed to be roughly uniform across donors in the presence/absence analyses, though that assumption may not hold. A further reported finding was that TCR beta sequences accurately predicted the HLA-A and HLA-B alleles for most subjects in the first cohort. Correlated functional status among segregating V segments might reflect linkage disequilibrium, but an unknown experimental factor could not be ruled out. V-gene and J-gene trimming of TCR beta chains was associated with a missense DCLRE1C variant in a later genetic analysis, and the association was replicated in an independent cohort. Immune exposure information for the cohort was limited to CMV serostatus.

Libraries were built with the immunoSEQ multiplex PCR assay. For the multiplex PCR, a mixture combining 60 forward primers for TCR Vbeta segments and 13 reverse primers for TCR Jbeta segments was used. Amplification of the CDR3 region of rearranged TCR beta genes was performed with a multiplex PCR assay on genomic DNA. The amplified TCR beta libraries were sequenced on the Illumina HiSeq System as 87-base-pair reads. In the paper's pipeline: A later analysis counted tens of millions of unique TCR beta chains across the 550 to 700 repertoires, and about 10 million of these chains were shared by at least two donors. A nearest-neighbor algorithm error-corrected the raw reads and collapsed the reads into unique sequences, merging closely related sequences to remove PCR and sequencing errors. Alignment of CDR3 sequences to IMGT reference sequences was used to assign V, D and J gene segments. Each retained sequence needed at least a six-nucleotide match to both a V gene segment and a J gene segment. Rearrangements were called productive when the CDR3 lacked stop codons and stayed in frame with V and J; all others were non-productive. CDR3 was defined according to IMGT convention as the region running from the second conserved V-encoded cysteine to the conserved J-encoded phenylalanine. Sequences without an unambiguous match to a single V gene segment were excluded from the earlier analysis of 500 to 700 of the donors. In an earlier analysis of approximately 610 of the donors, V segments were called functional above 56.7% productive rearrangements and were called segregating when the between-donor standard deviation exceeded 5%. A statistical classification framework was built for diagnosing cytomegalovirus status from the catalog of TCR beta chain sequences. In a later analysis, TCR nucleotide sequences were compared against IMGT/GENE-DB human TR gene sequences so that V and J genes could be assigned. The TCRdist pipeline was used in a later analysis to assign CDR3 sequences and most-parsimonious VDJ recombination scenarios. In a later analysis, each TCR beta chain was defined by its CDR3 amino acid sequence together with its V-gene family, and reads lacking a unique V-gene family were excluded. A later analysis removed 592 highly shared, low-generation-probability nucleotide sequences to deal with suspected cross-contamination and a sequencing artifact. A later analysis calculated a clonal expansion index for each public chain from normalized within-repertoire ranks of inferred template counts. Generation probabilities in a later analysis came from a VDJ recombination model fitted to out-of-frame rearrangements, and those results were checked against IGoR. Hypergeometric tests were used in a later analysis to score TCR-TCR, TCR-HLA and TCR-CMV co-occurrence, with a repertoire-size bias correction applied to the TCR pairs. A later analysis estimated false discovery rates by permuting HLA or CMV assignments 20 times. In a later analysis, co-occurring TCRs were grouped with DBSCAN, and TCRdist sequence similarity was added when clustering was performed within HLA-allele-positive subsets. Repertoires with fewer than 30,000 or more than 120,000 public chains were left out of co-occurrence clustering, as were about five repertoires with anomalous nucleotide sharing. TCRdb mirrors the immuneACCESS table, restricted to in-frame sequences. Some clones are absent from its copies; in checked studies, under half trace to an unresolved V gene, and the reason for the others is unknown. V, J and clone size were drawn from that table, and D and trimming were deduced from the DNA. The sample records 150,000 to 180,000 clones, under 80% of which are singletons. Together, the top ten hold 2.1% of the sample.

In regard to this clone: The specificity of this receptor is unknown. It has no much larger one-base neighbor in the sample; base qualities were not kept.

The cohort was made up of approximately 700 healthy bone marrow donors. At the time of sampling, all cohort members were nominally healthy, though unrecorded immune exposures were likely present. The donor tested CMV seronegative and was one of the 352 seronegative cohort members. Each donor provided a peripheral blood sample, and peripheral blood mononuclear cells were used for TCR beta sequencing. Genomic DNA extraction from the blood cell samples was performed with the Qiagen DNeasy Blood Extraction Kit. Sequenced input: PBMCs. This TCR was sampled from a man aged 25 to 40 in good health and CMV-seronegative.

The CDR3 corresponds to CASSSIGWGELFF. Read as DNA, the sequence is TGTGCCAGCAGTTCCATCGGGTGGGGGGAGCTGTTTTTT. The rearrangement joined TRBV27 to TRBJ2-2, with no D gene named confidently. Looking up the germline V gene (reference sequence) yields CDR1 MNHEY and CDR2 SMNVEV. V is shortened by 4 bases, J by 8 bases, and the region joining them spans 11 bases. The CDR3 contains 13 residues, cysteine and phenylalanine counted. The DNA shown is the 39-base CDR3, in frame from base 1.